This T cell receptor beta chain derives from a study of blood T cells in healthy people across ages. Extractions gave at least 5.5 micrograms of total RNA per sample. Primed by a sample-barcoded 5' primer and a J-beta primer mix, a second PCR proceeded for 7 to 11 cycles. TCRdb processed the 5' RACE reads anew with MiXCR; each CDR3 protein has one entry. The profile shows some 1.8 million distinct CDR3 sequences, about 39% of them singletons. As for this clonotype: The germline gene is not matched at one end of the junction; a read error may be the cause.

The receptor was derived from a human donor in good health. The sequenced sample was blood.

The CDR3, as DNA: TGTACCAGCAGTTTGCGGGACAGGGATACGTACGAGCAGTACTTC. Amino acid sequence: CTSSLRDRDTYEQYF. The rearrangement joins TRBV12-3 or TRBV12-4 to TRBJ2-7, with 9 bases fitting TRBD1. This CDR3 is built from 15 residues.